These 27 T cell receptor beta chains originate from one sample sequenced in a study of control samples from healthy donors and cancer patients. Clones were read by immunoSEQ multiplex PCR, and TCRdb kept only the in-frame ones, dropping some. The data show approximately 92,000 clones, approximately 93% seen once. Specimen: blood. Source of these receptors: a woman between 25 and 40 years old in good health.

The DNA of the CDR3 is TGTGCCAGCCCCTCTAATGGTGGGGCTTTCTTT. This encodes CASPSNGGAFF. The chain combines TRBV6-5 with TRBJ1-1; D not certain. V lost 8 bases and J 11 bases, leaving 15 bases between the germline ends. The germline gives CDR1 MNHEY, CDR2 SVGAGI. This CDR3 contains 11 residues.

This clone was seen just once. The gene calls are TRBV7-8 and TRBJ1-2, with 7 bases identical to TRBD1. The CDR3 extends over 13 amino acids. Looked up from germline, CDR1 is SGHVS and CDR2 is FQNEAQ. The V and J ends lost 5 bases and 4 bases, in that order; junction bases with no gene match: 4. This chain's CDR3 is CASSAGQAYGYTF. The CDR3 nucleotides are TGTGCCAGCAGCGCTGGACAGGCCTATGGCTACACCTTC.

The chain links TRBV4-1 to TRBJ1-2, with D possibly being TRBD1 (5 bases). Germline CDR1 and CDR2: MGHRA and YSYEKL. The CDR3 contains 15 residues. V lost 3 bases, J lost 7 bases, and 18 bases lay in between. For the CDR3, the DNA is TGCGCCAGCAGCCACGACAGCCGGCAGCTATCTGGCTACACCTTC. Translation: CASSHDSRQLSGYTF.

This clone appeared once. The chain has TRBV25-1 and TRBJ2-7, with D possibly being TRBD1 (6 bases). Trimming took 3 bases from V and 5 from J, leaving 20 bases between them. The CDR3 extends over 16 amino acids. Germline assignment: CDR1 MGHDK and CDR2 SYGVNS. The CDR3 loop reads CASSDLGLTGYHEQYF. CDR3 DNA: TGTGCCAGCAGTGATTTGGGCCTGACAGGTTACCACGAGCAGTACTTC.

This chain connects TRBV2 to TRBJ1-3, with D possibly TRBD1 on 5 matching bases. Germline CDR1 SNHLY, CDR2 FYNNEI. This CDR3 is built from 14 residues. The ends were cut back, 7 bases at V and 4 bases at J, with 14 bases in the middle. The CDR3 loop reads CASNRGIGGNTIYF. The CDR3 coding sequence is TGTGCCAGCAATAGGGGAATAGGGGGAAACACCATATATTTT.

This rearrangement joins TRBV11-3 to TRBJ2-1, with TRBD2 matching over 9 bases. Trimming cost V 5 bases and J 7 bases; bases outside gene matches: 9. This CDR3 is 15 amino acids long. From germline, CDR1 is SGHNT and CDR2 YENEEA. In nucleotides, the CDR3 is TGTGCCAGCAGCCCCGGGTTAGCGGGAGTTAATGAGCAGTTCTTC. It is translated as CASSPGLAGVNEQFF.

The genes are TRBV7-9 and TRBJ2-1; 7 nucleotides match TRBD1. CDR3 length equals 15 residues. V lost 3 bases and J lost 7; bases outside the gene matches: 9. The germline V gene encodes CDR1 SEHNR and CDR2 FQNEAQ (reference sequence). The DNA for the CDR3 is TGTGCCAGCAGCTTGATGGCAGGGGGAACGAATGAGCAGTTCTTC. It encodes CASSLMAGGTNEQFF.

The chain combines TRBV4-1 with TRBJ1-5; the D gene is possibly TRBD1 (5 bases). V lost 2 bases to trimming and J lost 4 bases, with 12 bases between them. CDR1 is MGHRA and CDR2 is YSYEKL in the germline V gene. The CDR3 covers 15 residues. In nucleotides, the CDR3 is TGCGCCAGCAGCCAATTTCGCGGGGGAAATCAGCCCCAGCATTTT. As protein: CASSQFRGGNQPQHF.

The gene calls are TRBV27 and TRBJ1-1; TRBD1 might be the D (5 bases). Germline loops: CDR1 MNHEY, CDR2 SMNVEV (reference sequence). V was clipped by 1 base and J by 0 bases, with 21 bases between them. The CDR3 runs 19 residues. The CDR3 loop reads CASSLYAGTTGGMNTEAFF. The CDR3 DNA reads as TGTGCCAGCAGTTTATATGCAGGGACTACCGGAGGTATGAACACTGAAGCTTTCTTT.

The chain uses TRBV14 and TRBJ2-5; D is possibly TRBD2 (5 bases). V dropped 1 base and J dropped 1 base, with 16 bases sitting between them. Germline V gene data show CDR1 as SGHDN and CDR2 as FVKESK. The CDR3 has 17 residues. Here the CDR3 DNA reads TGTGCCAGCAGCCAAGTACCGAGGGTCCGGCTCCAAGAGACCCAGTACTTC. This codes for CASSQVPRVRLQETQYF. Looking up the rest from reference TRBV14 and TRBJ2-5 gives the full variable domain: EAGVTQFPSHSVIEKGQTVTLRCDPISGHDNLYWYRRVMGKEIKFLLHFVKESKQDESGMPNNRFLAERTGGTYSTLKVQPAELEDSGVYFCASSQVPRVRLQETQYFGPGTRLLVL.

This chain uses TRBV27 with TRBJ2-7; 8 bases line up with TRBD1. The CDR3 consists of 14 residues. The junction had 7 bases not matched to a gene; V was cut back by 5 bases and J by 4 bases. The V gene's germline CDR1 is MNHEY and CDR2 SMNVEV (reference sequence). The CDR3 coding sequence is TGTGCCAGCAGTCCTACAGGGGGGCGATACGAGCAGTACTTC. This gives the protein CASSPTGGRYEQYF.

The chain employs TRBV5-1 and TRBJ2-7; D call uncertain. This CDR3 is built from 17 residues. The V end lost 2 bases, the J end lost 2 bases, and 20 bases lay between the germline ends. Per germline, CDR1 SGHRS and CDR2 YFSETQ. The CDR3 loop is CASSFRTTSGSAYEQYF. CDR3 DNA sequence: TGCGCCAGCAGCTTCAGGACCACATCAGGTTCGGCCTACGAGCAGTACTTC. The variable domain in full, with the rest retrieved from reference TRBV5-1 and TRBJ2-7, is KAGVTQTPRYLIKTRGQQVTLSCSPISGHRSVSWYQQTPGQGLQFLFEYFSETQRNKGNFPGRFSGRQFSNSRSEMNVSTLELGDSALYLCASSFRTTSGSAYEQYFGPGTRLTVT.

The rearrangement joins TRBV30 to TRBJ2-7, with 7 bases matching TRBD1. The CDR3 loop spans 12 amino acids. V lost 4 bases and J lost 1; bases outside the gene matches: 1. The germline gives CDR1 GTSNPN, CDR2 SVGIG (reference sequence). CDR3 in DNA: TGTGCCTGGAACAGGGGTTCCTACGAGCAGTACTTC. It translates to CAWNRGSYEQYF.

The rearrangement links TRBV19 to TRBJ1-1; 11 bases agree with TRBD1. V was clipped by 5 bases and J by 0 bases; unmatched bases: 5. The CDR3 contains 16 residues. The V gene's germline CDR1 is LNHDA and CDR2 SQIVND (reference sequence). The CDR3 DNA is TGTGCCAGTAGTCAGGACAGGGGGCTTTTGAACACTGAAGCTTTCTTT. Protein sequence: CASSQDRGLLNTEAFF.

This rearrangement joins TRBV3-1 (or the pseudogene TRBV3-2) to TRBJ1-5; D is ambiguous. This CDR3 is 15 amino acids long. Germline CDR1 is LGHDT and CDR2 is YNNKEL (reference sequence). V was trimmed by 0 bases and J by 6 bases, leaving 12 bases between them. CDR3 loop: CASSQEAGGRQPQHF. DNA of the CDR3: TGTGCCAGCAGCCAAGAGGCAGGAGGTCGTCAGCCCCAGCATTTT.

Concerning this clone: The sample holds other DNA sequences that translate to the same CDR3. The chain joins TRBV29-1 to TRBJ1-1, with unresolved D. The CDR3 runs to 13 residues. Between the trimmed V and J ends, which lost 3 bases and 1 base, there was a span of 9 bases. Looked up from germline, CDR1 is SQVTM and CDR2 is ANQGSEA. CDR3 DNA: TGCAGCGTTGATAAACCCGAGAACACTGAAGCTTTCTTT. This sequence encodes CSVDKPENTEAFF.

J is TRBJ1-3 and V is TRBV19; 9 positions match TRBD1. Germline-derived CDR1 and CDR2 are LNHDA and SQIVND (reference sequence). V was clipped by 6 bases and J by 8 bases; unmatched bases: 5. The CDR3 contains 13 residues. DNA for the CDR3: TGTGCCAGTAGGCGACAGGGGGTGGACACCATATATTTT. It is translated as CASRRQGVDTIYF.

Here the CDR3 reads CASSLDRGNQPQHF. In DNA form, the CDR3 reads TGTGCCAGCAGCTTAGATAGGGGCAATCAGCCCCAGCATTTT. The chain links TRBV11-2 to TRBJ1-5; no reliable D call. The V gene's germline CDR1 is SGHAT and CDR2 FQNNGV. V lost 0 bases, J lost 2 bases, and 5 bases lay in between. The CDR3 runs 14 residues.

The chain recombines TRBV18 with TRBJ2-5; 10 nucleotides align to TRBD2. This CDR3 comprises 14 residues. CDR1 KGHSH and CDR2 LQKENI come from the germline V gene. The V segment lost 4 bases and the J segment 1 base; nucleotides outside the gene matches: 0. For the CDR3, the DNA is TGTGCCAGCTCACAGCGGGGGGGCCAAGAGACCCAGTACTTC. Translation: CASSQRGGQETQYF.

This clone was seen once. V and J are TRBV13 and TRBJ1-2; D not certain. CDR1 is PRHDT, CDR2 FYEKMQ, per germline (reference sequence). This CDR3 comprises 11 residues. Trimming left V 6 bases short and J 7 bases short, with 9 bases between. CDR3 coding DNA: TGTGCCAGCAGGTGGGCCTCTGGCTACACCTTC. This encodes CASRWASGYTF.

This rearrangement joins TRBV5-4 to TRBJ2-7, with 7 nucleotides matching TRBD2. Germline-derived CDR1 and CDR2 are SGHNT and YYREEE (reference sequence). J gave up 5 bases and V 0 bases, and 8 bases lay outside the gene matches. The CDR3 spans 15 residues. Here the CDR3 reads CASSLASGTFNEQYF. CDR3 nucleotides: TGTGCCAGCAGCTTGGCCAGCGGGACTTTCAACGAGCAGTACTTC.

The chain is built from TRBV28 and TRBJ1-3; D is possibly TRBD1 (6 bases). CDR1 and CDR2 (germline): MDHEN, SYDVKM. The V end lost 8 bases, the J end lost 4 bases, and 18 bases lay between the germline ends. This CDR3 is built from 15 residues. The CDR3 DNA is TGTGCCAGCTCGTTAGGGGGGCGCGGAGGAAACACCATATATTTT. This gives the protein CASSLGGRGGNTIYF.

The chain combines TRBV4-1 with TRBJ2-5, with 7 bases lining up with TRBD2. With V trimmed by 4 bases and J by 2 bases, 13 bases remained unmatched. CDR3 size: 17 residues. Looked up from germline, CDR1 is MGHRA and CDR2 is YSYEKL. CDR3 residues: CASSLSSGAAVQETQYF. The CDR3 DNA reads TGCGCCAGCAGCCTCTCAAGCGGGGCTGCTGTTCAAGAGACCCAGTACTTC.

The J gene is TRBJ2-3, the V gene TRBV27; a weak D match, TRBD2 (5 bases). Germline V CDR1 and CDR2: MNHEY, SMNVEV (reference sequence). CDR3 length equals 14 residues. V was trimmed by 3 bases and J by 4 bases, leaving 11 bases between them. CDR3 sequence reads: CASSFALASDTQYF. The CDR3 coding sequence is TGTGCCAGCAGTTTCGCTCTAGCTTCAGATACGCAGTATTTT.

This clone was seen only a few times. V is TRBV4-1 and J is TRBJ2-1; D perhaps matches TRBD1 (6 bases). The CDR3 runs to 15 residues. In germline, CDR1 is MGHRA, CDR2 YSYEKL. Trimming took 1 base from V and 5 from J, leaving 12 bases between them. The DNA for the CDR3 is TGCGCCAGCAGCCAAGTATTCACAGGGAACAATGAGCAGTTCTTC. Translation: CASSQVFTGNNEQFF.

V gene TRBV28 combines with J gene TRBJ2-5; D perhaps matches TRBD2 (6 bases). CDR1 is MDHEN and CDR2 is SYDVKM in the germline V gene. The CDR3 sequence is 13 residues long. Trimming shortened V by 7 bases and J by 4 bases, and 13 bases separated the two germline ends. CDR3 bases: TGTGCCAGCAACCCCGGAGGGGTAGAGACCCAGTACTTC. It specifies CASNPGGVETQYF.

This chain connects TRBV5-1 to TRBJ2-7, with 7 bases lining up with TRBD1. The CDR3 loop spans 14 amino acids. V was pared by 0 bases and J by 3 bases, with 3 bases of the junction left unmatched. Germline values: CDR1 SGHRS, CDR2 YFSETQ. The CDR3 DNA reads as TGCGCCAGCAGCTTGGGGACAGGCGTCTACGAGCAGTACTTC. It translates to CASSLGTGVYEQYF. The complete variable domain, with remaining parts taken from reference TRBV5-1 and TRBJ2-7, reads KAGVTQTPRYLIKTRGQQVTLSCSPISGHRSVSWYQQTPGQGLQFLFEYFSETQRNKGNFPGRFSGRQFSNSRSEMNVSTLELGDSALYLCASSLGTGVYEQYFGPGTRLTVT.